This TCR beta chain derives from a study of cytomegalovirus exposure and HLA in healthy donors. Study-level background: A subsequent analysis stated that the 100 to 150 validation repertoires were run on the same platform as the roughly 700 first-cohort repertoires.

The germline CDR1 and CDR2 sequences are MNHEY and SMNVEV (reference sequence). J lost 1 base, V lost 6 bases, and 14 bases had no gene match. CDR3 length: 17 residues. Clones were sequenced by immunoSEQ multiplex PCR, and TCRdb holds only the in-frame ones, with some missing. The sample gives approximately 160,000 clones, 70% to 90% of which show up once; approximately 2.4% is in the top ten. A word on this clone: Its antigen is as yet unknown.

Study-level results: Diagnosis of cytomegalovirus status made by the classifier reportedly showed high specificity and sensitivity.

This TCR derives from a woman aged 18-30 years in good health and CMV-seronegative. This chain connects TRBV27 to TRBJ1-1, with 7 positions matching TRBD1. Sequencing used PBMCs. The CDR3 DNA sequence: TGTGCCAGCAGCTTTCGGGGCGAACAGGGGCCGAACACTGAAGCTTTCTTT. This encodes CASSFRGEQGPNTEAFF.